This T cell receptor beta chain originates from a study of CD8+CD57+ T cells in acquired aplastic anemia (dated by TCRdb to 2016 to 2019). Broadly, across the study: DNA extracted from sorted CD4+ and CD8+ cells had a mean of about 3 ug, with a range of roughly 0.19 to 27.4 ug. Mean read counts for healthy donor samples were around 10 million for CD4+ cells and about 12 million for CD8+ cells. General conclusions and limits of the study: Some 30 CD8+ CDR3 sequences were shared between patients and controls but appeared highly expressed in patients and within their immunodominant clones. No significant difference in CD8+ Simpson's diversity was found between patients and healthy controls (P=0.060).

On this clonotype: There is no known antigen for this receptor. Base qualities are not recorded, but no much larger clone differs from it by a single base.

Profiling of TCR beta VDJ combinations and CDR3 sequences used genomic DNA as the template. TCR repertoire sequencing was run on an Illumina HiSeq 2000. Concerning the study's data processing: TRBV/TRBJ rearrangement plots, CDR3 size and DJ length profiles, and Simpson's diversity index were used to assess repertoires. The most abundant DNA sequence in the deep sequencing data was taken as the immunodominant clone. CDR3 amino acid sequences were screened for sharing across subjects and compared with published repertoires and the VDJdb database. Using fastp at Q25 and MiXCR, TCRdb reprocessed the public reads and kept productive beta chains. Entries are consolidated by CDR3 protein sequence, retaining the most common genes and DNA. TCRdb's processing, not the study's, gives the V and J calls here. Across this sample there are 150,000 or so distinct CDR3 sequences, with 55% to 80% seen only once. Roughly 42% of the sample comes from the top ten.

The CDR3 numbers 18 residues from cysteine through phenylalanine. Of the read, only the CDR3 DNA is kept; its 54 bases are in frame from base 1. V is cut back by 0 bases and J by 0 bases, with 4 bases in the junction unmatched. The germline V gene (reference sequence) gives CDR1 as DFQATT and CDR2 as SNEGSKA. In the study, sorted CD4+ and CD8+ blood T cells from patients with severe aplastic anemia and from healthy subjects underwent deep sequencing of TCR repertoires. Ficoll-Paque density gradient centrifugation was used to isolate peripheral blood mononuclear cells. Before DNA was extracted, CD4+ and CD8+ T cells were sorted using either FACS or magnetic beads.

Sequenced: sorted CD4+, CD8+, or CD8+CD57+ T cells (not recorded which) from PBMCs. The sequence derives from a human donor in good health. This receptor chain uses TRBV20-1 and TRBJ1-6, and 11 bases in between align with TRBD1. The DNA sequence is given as TGCAGTGCTAGAGAGGACAGGGGGCCGAGCTCCTATAATTCACCCCTCCACTTT. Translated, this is CSAREDRGPSSYNSPLHF.